This TCR beta chain originates from a study of blood T cell repertoires in COVID-19. Study background: Some COVID-19 samples were acute and others convalescent; all came from the United States, Italy and Spain. From T cells, B-cell-depleted T cells, or PBMCs came the material, which was cDNA or gDNA.

CDR1 is MNHEY, CDR2 SVGAGI, per germline. The CDR3 runs 14 residues. V dropped 6 bases and J dropped 7 bases, with 18 bases sitting between them. Sequenced by immunoSEQ multiplex PCR; TCRdb stores in-frame clones only, minus some. The sample includes 140,000 or so clones, almost 85% of them seen just once. The receptor comes from a man in his fifties with acute or convalescent COVID-19. The V and J genes are TRBV6-5 and TRBJ1-2; D perhaps matches TRBD1 (5 bases). The sequenced material came from peripheral blood. The CDR3 here is CASSPEKERGGYTF. In nucleotides, the CDR3 is TGTGCCAGCAGCCCGGAGAAGGAAAGGGGTGGCTACACCTTC.